This TCR beta chain appears in the sequencing data of a study of Ad26.COV2.S vaccination and SARS-CoV-2 variants. About the study: Donor allocation was to the COV1001 Ad26.COV2.S trial arm.

The germline V gene encodes CDR1 MNHEY and CDR2 SVGAGI. Deletions cut 7 bases from V and 2 bases from J, with 11 bases between. This CDR3 is built from 14 residues. Treatment here: around 19 received Ad26.COV2.S at low or high dose, single or two shots; about 5 received placebo; per-sample allocation not given. Collection of the samples took place on day 63 after the first injection of vaccine or placebo. This clone occurred once. The antigen is unknown. The repertoire was sequenced with immunoSEQ multiplex PCR; TCRdb's copy has only in-frame clones and lacks some. The sample carries some 390,000 clones, 89% recorded once. Study-level findings and limits: Placebo recipients and vaccine recipients were similar in non-spike TCR breadth. The breadth of spike-specific CD8+ and CD4+ T cell responses after vaccination was reportedly substantial. Overall T cell responses may have been underestimated by the analyses of TCR breadth and depth.

The starting material was peripheral blood, obtained in a trial of Ad26.COV2.S vaccine versus placebo. This sequence originates from a person aged 18-60 years who received the Ad26.COV2.S COVID-19 vaccine or a placebo. The gene calls are TRBV6-5 and TRBJ2-2, with D possibly matching TRBD1 (7 bases). As DNA, the CDR3 is TGTGCCAGCATGGAGGGGGCAAACACCGGGGAGCTGTTTTTT. It yields the protein CASMEGANTGELFF.